One and the same sample provided the 5 T cell receptor beta chains below, sequenced in a study of cytomegalovirus exposure and HLA in healthy donors. 13 Jbeta primers and 60 Vbeta primers were used for the PCR. Sequenced by immunoSEQ multiplex PCR; TCRdb stores in-frame clones only, minus some. The sample has under 90,000 clones, approximately 70% seen once. The sample was PBMCs. The receptors shown here come from a woman between 50 and 59 years old in good health and CMV-seropositive.

This clone was counted only a few times. The chain is built from TRBV5-4 and TRBJ1-3, with 8 bases lining up with TRBD1. V shed 2 bases and J 4 bases; nucleotides not matched to a gene: 5. Germline CDR1 is SGHNT and CDR2 is YYREEE (reference sequence). This CDR3 spans 15 amino acids. The CDR3 bases are TGTGCCAGCAGCTTCGGACAGGGAAAAGGAAACACCATATATTTT. Translating it yields CASSFGQGKGNTIYF.

The chain has TRBV6-5 and TRBJ1-2; a weak D match, TRBD1 (5 bases). Germline assignment: CDR1 MNHEY and CDR2 SVGAGI. V was shortened by 2 bases and J by 3 bases, with 13 bases between the two germline ends. The length of the CDR3 is 15 residues. In DNA, the CDR3 is TGTGCCAGCAGTTACGATGCGGGAGGGGACTATGGCTACACCTTC. Its translation is CASSYDAGGDYGYTF.

A single count supports this clone. The genes are TRBV9 and TRBJ1-4; 9 nucleotides line up with TRBD1. Per germline, CDR1 SGDLS and CDR2 YYNGEE. This CDR3 is built from 15 residues. With 7 bases clipped from V and 7 bases from J, the junction kept 11 bases outside the gene matches. CDR3 region: CASGGIGTGREKLFF. As DNA, the CDR3 is TGTGCCAGCGGGGGTATCGGGACAGGGCGTGAAAAACTGTTTTTT.

V and J are TRBV2 and TRBJ1-6; D is unclear. Trimming cost V 6 bases and J 14 bases, with 17 bases left between them. The CDR3 contains 13 residues. Germline values: CDR1 SNHLY, CDR2 FYNNEI. The CDR3 is CASSPNGVVTLHF. The CDR3 nucleotides are TGTGCCAGCAGCCCAAACGGGGTTGTAACCCTCCACTTT.

V is TRBV29-1 and J is TRBJ2-1, with 9 bases that match TRBD1. Losses at the gene ends were 6 bases for V and 6 bases for J; bases not matched to a gene: 12. This CDR3 region has 15 residues. Germline CDR1 and CDR2: SQVTM and ANQGSEA. CDR3 in DNA: TGCAGCGTAGGTCTTACAGGGGGCCCGGCCAATGAGCAGTTCTTC. Protein sequence: CSVGLTGGPANEQFF.